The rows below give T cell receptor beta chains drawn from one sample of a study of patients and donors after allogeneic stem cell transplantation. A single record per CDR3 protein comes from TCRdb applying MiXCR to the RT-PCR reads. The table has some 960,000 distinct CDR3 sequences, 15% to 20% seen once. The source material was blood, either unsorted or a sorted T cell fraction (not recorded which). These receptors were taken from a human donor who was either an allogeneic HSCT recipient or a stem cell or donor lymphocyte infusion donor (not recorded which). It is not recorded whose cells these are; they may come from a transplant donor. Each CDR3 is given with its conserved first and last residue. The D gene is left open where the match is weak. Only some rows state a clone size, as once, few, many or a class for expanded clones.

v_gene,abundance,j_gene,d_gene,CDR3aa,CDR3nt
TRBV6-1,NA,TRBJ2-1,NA,CASTPSDLSNEQFF,TGTGCCAGCACTCCGTCCGACTTGAGCAATGAGCAGTTCTTC
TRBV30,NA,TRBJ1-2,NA,CALDRMGYGYTF,TGTGCCTTGGACAGAATGGGGTATGGCTACACCTTC
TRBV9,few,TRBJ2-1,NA,CASSVGLRGASYNEQFF,TGTGCCAGCAGCGTAGGGTTGAGGGGGGCCTCCTACAATGAGCAGTTCTTC
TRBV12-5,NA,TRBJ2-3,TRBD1,CASGPPNWGQGDTQYF,TGTGCTAGTGGTCCCCCTAATTGGGGACAGGGGGATACGCAGTATTTT
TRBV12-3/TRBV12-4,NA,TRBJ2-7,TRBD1,CASTPWTGAPSEQYF,TGTGCCAGCACCCCCTGGACAGGGGCTCCGTCCGAGCAGTACTTC
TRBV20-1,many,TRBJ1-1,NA,CSARGPGPLRAFF,TGCAGTGCTAGGGGGCCAGGGCCCTTGAGGGCTTTCTTT
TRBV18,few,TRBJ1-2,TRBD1,CASSPWTGRSYGYTF,TGTGCCAGCTCACCCTGGACAGGGCGTAGCTATGGCTACACCTTC
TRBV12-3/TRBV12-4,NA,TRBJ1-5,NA,CASSYSRSATPALRVQHF,TGTGCCAGCAGTTACTCGCGGAGCGCGACACCAGCTTTGAGGGTCCAGCATTTT
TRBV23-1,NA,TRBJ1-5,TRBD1,CASSLKYRGHRQPQHF,TGCGCCAGCAGTCTTAAGTACAGGGGGCATAGACAGCCCCAGCATTTT
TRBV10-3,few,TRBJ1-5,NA,CAISDRTGRGSQHF,TGTGCCATCAGTGATAGGACGGGACGTGGGTCCCAGCATTTT
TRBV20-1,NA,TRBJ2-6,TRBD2,CSARSGGPPNSGANVLTF,TGCAGTGCCAGAAGCGGGGGGCCACCTAATTCCGGGGCCAACGTCCTGACTTTC
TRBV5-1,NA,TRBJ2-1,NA,CASSDGLSNEQFF,TGCGCCAGCAGCGACGGACTGAGCAATGAGCAGTTCTTC
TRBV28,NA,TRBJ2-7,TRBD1,CASTTLRDSLYEQYF,TGTGCCAGCACCACCCTCCGGGACAGTCTCTACGAGCAGTACTTC
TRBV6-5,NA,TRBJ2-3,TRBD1,CASSYGDRSSTDTQYF,TGTGCCAGCAGTTACGGGGACAGATCTAGCACAGATACGCAGTATTTT
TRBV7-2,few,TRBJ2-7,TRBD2,CASSLVPSGAFYEQYF,TGTGCCAGCAGCTTAGTGCCTAGCGGGGCATTCTACGAGCAGTACTTC
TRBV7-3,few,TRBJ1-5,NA,CASSLMPNSNQPQHF,TGTGCCAGCAGCTTAATGCCAAATAGCAATCAGCCCCAGCATTTT
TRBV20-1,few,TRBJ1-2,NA,CSARALKSGAGGYTF,TGCAGTGCTAGAGCACTAAAGTCAGGGGCAGGGGGCTACACCTTC
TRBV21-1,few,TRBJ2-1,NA,CASNFRGKNYNEQFF,TGTGCCAGCAATTTCAGGGGAAAGAATTACAATGAGCAGTTCTTC
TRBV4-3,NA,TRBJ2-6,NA,CASSQDPSDSGANVLTF,TGCGCCAGCAGCCAAGACCCCAGCGACTCTGGGGCCAACGTCCTGACTTTC
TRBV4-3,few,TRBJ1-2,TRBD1,CASSQEGGRVYGYTF,TGCGCCAGCAGCCAAGAAGGGGGCCGGGTCTATGGCTACACCTTC
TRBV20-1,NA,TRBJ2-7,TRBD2,CSASSGGGAREQYF,TGCAGTGCTAGCAGCGGCGGGGGGGCCAGGGAGCAGTACTTC
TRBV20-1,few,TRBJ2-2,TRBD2,CSARTSGTNTGELFF,TGCAGTGCCAGGACTAGCGGGACCAACACCGGGGAGCTGTTTTTT
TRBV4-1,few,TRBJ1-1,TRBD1,CASSQTMGQRNTEAFF,TGCGCCAGCAGCCAAACAATGGGACAGAGGAACACTGAAGCTTTCTTT
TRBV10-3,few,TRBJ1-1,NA,CAISESRMNTEAFF,TGTGCCATCAGTGAGTCTAGAATGAACACTGAAGCTTTCTTT
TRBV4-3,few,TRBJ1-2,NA,CASSQVATIYGYTF,TGCGCCAGCAGCCAAGTTGCGACGATCTATGGCTACACCTTC
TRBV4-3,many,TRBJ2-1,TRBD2,CASSQDSKLAGYNEQFF,TGCGCCAGCAGCCAAGACTCGAAACTAGCGGGCTACAATGAGCAGTTCTTC
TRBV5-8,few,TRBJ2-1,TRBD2,CASSFPGLDYNEQFF,TGTGCCAGCAGCTTCCCCGGACTAGATTACAATGAGCAGTTCTTC
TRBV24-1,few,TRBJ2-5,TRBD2,CATSEDIAGAAGETQYF,TGTGCCACCAGTGAGGATATAGCGGGAGCCGCTGGAGAGACCCAGTACTTC
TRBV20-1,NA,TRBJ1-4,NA,CSARDSTGREKLFF,TGCAGTGCTAGAGATAGTACAGGGCGGGAAAAACTGTTTTTT
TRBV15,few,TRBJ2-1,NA,CATSKGRPYNEQFF,TGTGCCACCAGCAAGGGCCGACCTTACAATGAGCAGTTCTTC
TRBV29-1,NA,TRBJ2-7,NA,CSVVTTVSYEQYF,TGCAGCGTTGTCACCACAGTTTCCTACGAGCAGTACTTC
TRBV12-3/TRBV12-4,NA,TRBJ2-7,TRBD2,CASSLLAGGVEQYF,TGTGCCAGCAGTTTACTAGCGGGAGGTGTCGAGCAGTACTTC
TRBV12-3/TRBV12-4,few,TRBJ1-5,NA,CASTFSNQPQHF,TGTGCCAGCACCTTTAGCAATCAGCCCCAGCATTTT
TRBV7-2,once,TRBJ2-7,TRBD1,CASSPRGSTGGRLYF,TGTGCCAGCAGCCCCCGCGGATCGACAGGGGGTAGGCTGTACTTC
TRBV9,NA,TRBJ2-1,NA,CASSVGGLINEQFF,TGTGCCAGCAGCGTAGGAGGGCTGATCAATGAGCAGTTCTTC
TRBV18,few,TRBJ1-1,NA,CASSRDFGYGTEAFF,TGTGCCAGCTCACGTGATTTCGGCTACGGCACTGAAGCTTTCTTT
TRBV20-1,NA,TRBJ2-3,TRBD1,CSAQGTGATLDTQYF,TGCAGTGCCCAAGGGACAGGCGCTACACTAGATACGCAGTATTTT
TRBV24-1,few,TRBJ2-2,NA,CATRSGGGELFF,TGTGCCACCAGATCAGGCGGCGGGGAGCTGTTTTTT
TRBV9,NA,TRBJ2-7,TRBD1,CASSVGGQILSYEQYF,TGTGCCAGCAGCGTAGGGGGACAGATACTTTCCTACGAGCAGTACTTC
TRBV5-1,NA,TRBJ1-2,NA,CASSPRELEHGDYGYTF,TGCGCCAGCAGCCCACGCGAGCTCGAACATGGGGACTATGGCTACACCTTC
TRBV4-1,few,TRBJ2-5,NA,CASSLMGQPRVETQYF,TGCGCCAGCAGCCTCATGGGGCAGCCGAGGGTAGAGACCCAGTACTTC
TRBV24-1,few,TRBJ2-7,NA,CATSDTSGSSYEQYF,TGTGCCACCAGTGATACCTCAGGGAGCTCCTACGAGCAGTACTTC
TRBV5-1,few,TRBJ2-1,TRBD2,CASSPGGTSGNEQFF,TGCGCCAGCAGCCCGGGGGGGACTAGCGGGAATGAGCAGTTCTTC
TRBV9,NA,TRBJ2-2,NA,CASSGGGSGELFF,TGTGCCAGCAGCGGTGGGGGGTCCGGGGAGCTGTTTTTT
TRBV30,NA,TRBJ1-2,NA,CAWSITTMSYGYTF,TGTGCCTGGAGTATTACGACAATGTCCTATGGCTACACCTTC
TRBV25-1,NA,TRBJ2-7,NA,CASSKRREQYF,TGTGCCAGCAGTAAACGACGGGAACAGTACTTC
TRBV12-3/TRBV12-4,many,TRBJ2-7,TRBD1,CASSLSGTGIDEQYF,TGTGCCAGCAGTTTGTCCGGGACAGGGATCGACGAGCAGTACTTC
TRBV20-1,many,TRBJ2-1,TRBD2,CSARALAGVNEQFF,TGCAGTGCTAGAGCCCTAGCGGGAGTCAATGAGCAGTTCTTC
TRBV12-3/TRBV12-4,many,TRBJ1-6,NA,CASSLNNSPLHF,TGTGCCAGCAGTTTAAATAATTCACCCCTCCACTTT
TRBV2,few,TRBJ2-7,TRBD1,CATRTGTSYEQYF,TGTGCCACCCGGACAGGGACTTCCTACGAGCAGTACTTC
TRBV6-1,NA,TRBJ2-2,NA,CASAARPNTGELFF,TGTGCCAGCGCTGCCCGGCCGAACACCGGGGAGCTGTTTTTT
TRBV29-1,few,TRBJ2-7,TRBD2,CSVLGGKIYEQYF,TGCAGCGTCCTCGGGGGGAAAATCTACGAGCAGTACTTC
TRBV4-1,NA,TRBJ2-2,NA,CASSPAGTTNTGELFF,TGCGCCAGCAGCCCCGCCGGGACAACGAACACCGGGGAGCTGTTTTTT
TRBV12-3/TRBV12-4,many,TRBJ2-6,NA,CASRSTGANVLTF,TGTGCCAGCAGGAGTACTGGGGCCAACGTCCTGACTTTC